This T cell receptor (beta chain) is drawn from a study of blood T cell repertoires in COVID-19. This clone was seen a single time. Sequenced by immunoSEQ multiplex PCR; TCRdb stores in-frame clones only, minus some. In the table there are roughly 100,000 clones, around four fifths of which are singletons. CDR1 is SGHDT, CDR2 YYEEEE, per germline. The CDR3 covers 16 residues. Trimming stripped 1 base from V and 5 bases from J, with 13 bases between. The origin of this receptor is a man aged 60-69 years with acute or convalescent COVID-19. The rearrangement uses TRBV5-6 and TRBJ1-6, with a weak D call TRBD1 (6 bases). What was sequenced was peripheral blood. The CDR3: CASSLYGGANNSPLHF. CDR3 bases: TGTGCCAGCAGCTTGTATGGGGGGGCAAATAATTCACCCCTCCACTTT.